Following are 25 T cell receptor beta chains from one sample sequenced in a study of cytomegalovirus exposure and HLA in healthy donors. In the PCR, 60 Vbeta and 13 Jbeta primers were used. The repertoire was sequenced with immunoSEQ multiplex PCR; TCRdb's copy has only in-frame clones and lacks some. The data contain fewer than 300,000 clones, 86% of them singletons. Sequenced: PBMCs. Receptor source: a man aged 35-49 years in good health and CMV-seropositive.

This clone appeared a single time. At one end the junction does not follow the germline gene, possibly because of a read error. This chain uses TRBV7-9 with TRBJ2-7; D perhaps matches TRBD1 (6 bases). Per germline, CDR1 SEHNR and CDR2 FQNEAQ (reference sequence). The CDR3 length is 14 residues. CDR3 sequence: CSSSLEVQGYEQYF. As DNA, the CDR3 is TGTTCCAGCAGCTTAGAGGTTCAGGGGTACGAGCAGTACTTC. The whole variable domain, remainder taken from reference TRBV7-9 and TRBJ2-7, is DTGVSQNPRHKITKRGQNVTFRCDPISEHNRLYWYRQTLGQGPEFLTYFQNEAQLEKSRLLSDRFSAERPKGSFSTLEIQRTEQGDSAMYLCSSSLEVQGYEQYFGPGTRLTVT.

The genes are TRBV7-2 and TRBJ2-7; perhaps TRBD1 as D (5 bases). Germline CDR1 SGHTA, CDR2 FQGNSA. The CDR3 consists of 13 residues. V was pared by 6 bases and J by 2 bases, with 11 bases between. The DNA for the CDR3 is TGTGCCAGCAGTAATAGGGGCGCCTACGAGCAGTACTTC. This translates into CASSNRGAYEQYF. The full variable domain, its missing parts supplied by reference TRBV7-2 and TRBJ2-7, is GAGVSQSPSNKVTEKGKDVELRCDPISGHTALYWYRQSLGQGLEFLIYFQGNSAPDKSGLPSDRFSAERTGGSVSTLTIQRTQQEDSAVYLCASSNRGAYEQYFGPGTRLTVT.

V and J are TRBV4-3 and TRBJ2-3, with D perhaps TRBD2 (5 bases). V dropped 0 bases and J dropped 2 bases, with 12 bases sitting between them. Germline V gives CDR1 LGHNA, CDR2 YSLEER. The CDR3 runs to 16 residues. Here the CDR3 reads CASSQDRTGYTDTQYF. In nucleotides, the CDR3 is TGCGCCAGCAGCCAAGACAGAACGGGATACACAGATACGCAGTATTTT.

CDR3 DNA: TGTGCCAGCTCACCTTACAGGGGGAGCTCCTACGAGCAGTACTTC. Translating gives CASSPYRGSSYEQYF. The gene calls are TRBV18 and TRBJ2-7; 8 nucleotides align to TRBD1. The V gene end was trimmed by 3 bases and the J gene end by 0 bases; junction bases not matched to a gene: 4. There are 15 residues in the CDR3. Germline-derived CDR1 and CDR2 are KGHSH and LQKENI.

V usage is TRBV5-8 and J usage is TRBJ1-1, with D maybe TRBD1 (6 bases). The CDR3 contains 18 residues. V was clipped by 0 bases and J by 0 bases, with 18 bases between them. The germline CDR1 and CDR2 sequences are SGHTS and YDEGEE. The CDR3 sequence: CASSLARGLPLLNTEAFF. The CDR3 DNA is TGTGCCAGCAGCTTGGCGCGGGGGCTCCCCCTCTTGAACACTGAAGCTTTCTTT.

The rearrangement joins TRBV6-5 to TRBJ2-2; the D gene is possibly TRBD2 (6 bases). Germline V gene lookup returns CDR1 MNHEY and CDR2 SVGAGI. This CDR3 spans 15 amino acids. V was pared by 6 bases and J by 4 bases, with 15 bases between. The chain's CDR3 is CASSSGTGVTGELFF. In DNA form, the CDR3 reads TGTGCCAGCAGCTCCGGGACGGGGGTCACCGGGGAGCTGTTTTTT.

The genes are TRBV10-3 and TRBJ1-3; 7 positions agree with TRBD1. Trimming took 7 bases from V and 2 from J; bases not matched to a gene: 2. The CDR3 runs 13 residues. Germline CDR1 and CDR2: ENHRY and SYGVKD. The CDR3 loop is CAIIDRAGNTIYF. Written as DNA, the CDR3 is TGTGCCATCATTGACAGGGCTGGAAACACCATATATTTT.

V is TRBV5-3 and J is TRBJ1-2; 9 bases line up with TRBD1. TRBV5-3 is annotated as an ORF whose role is uncertain. The CDR3 contains 16 residues. Trimming took 7 bases from V and 5 from J; bases not matched to a gene: 15. CDR3 nucleotides: TGTGCCAGAGGAACGGGACAGGGTCACGAAAGGTATGGCTACACCTTC. Protein: CARGTGQGHERYGYTF.

V is TRBV5-4 and J is TRBJ2-7; the match to TRBD2 covers 8 bases. Trimming cost V 0 bases and J 2 bases; bases outside gene matches: 4. The CDR3 consists of 15 residues. Germline CDR1 reads SGHNT; CDR2 reads YYREEE (reference sequence). The CDR3 loop is CASSLASGSTYEQYF. The CDR3 DNA reads as TGTGCCAGCAGCTTGGCCAGCGGGAGTACCTACGAGCAGTACTTC. The full variable domain, with the rest looked up from reference TRBV5-4 and TRBJ2-7, is ETGVTQSPTHLIKTRGQQVTLRCSSQSGHNTVSWYQQALGQGPQFIFQYYREEENGRGNFPPRFSGLQFPNYSSELNVNALELDDSALYLCASSLASGSTYEQYFGPGTRLTVT.

The CDR3 protein is CASSTRQGANYGYTF. For the CDR3, the DNA is TGTGCCAGCAGCACCCGACAGGGGGCGAACTATGGCTACACCTTC. The J gene is TRBJ1-2, the V gene TRBV7-8, with 10 nucleotides matching TRBD1. Trimming cost V 5 bases and J 2 bases; bases outside gene matches: 5. This CDR3 region has 15 residues. The germline V gene has CDR1 SGHVS and CDR2 FQNEAQ.

The chain couples TRBV19 to TRBJ2-7; 11 nucleotides match TRBD1. This CDR3 is 14 amino acids long. Per the germline V gene, CDR1 is LNHDA and CDR2 is SQIVND (reference sequence). V was clipped by 7 bases and J by 5 bases; unmatched bases: 7. DNA for the CDR3: TGTGCCAGTACCTTCGGGACAGGGGGAGACGAGCAGTACTTC. This encodes CASTFGTGGDEQYF.

This clone was seen once. The chain links TRBV28 to TRBJ2-7; tentative D call: TRBD1 (5 bases). Looked up from germline, CDR1 is MDHEN and CDR2 is SYDVKM. Trimming removed 3 bases from V and 0 bases from J, with 6 bases in between. The CDR3 sequence is 13 residues long. The CDR3 region is CASSLDTSYEQYF. In DNA form, the CDR3 reads TGTGCCAGCAGTTTGGACACCTCCTACGAGCAGTACTTC.

The table lists this clone with a count of one. J is TRBJ2-7 and V is TRBV29-1, with D unclear. CDR1 SQVTM and CDR2 ANQGSEA come from the germline V gene. This CDR3 comprises 12 residues. Trimming took 4 bases from V and 0 from J, leaving 7 bases between them. The DNA of the CDR3 is TGCAGCGTTGGACGGAGCTCCTACGAGCAGTACTTC. Protein: CSVGRSSYEQYF.

This chain links TRBV4-3 with TRBJ1-2; 8 bases fit TRBD1. From germline, CDR1 is LGHNA and CDR2 YSLEER. The junction had 3 bases not matched to a gene; V was cut back by 2 bases and J by 7 bases. CDR3 length equals 13 residues. The CDR3 sequence: CASSQRQGFGYTF. CDR3 coding DNA: TGCGCCAGCAGCCAACGACAGGGGTTTGGCTACACCTTC.

The V gene is TRBV7-3, the J gene TRBJ2-7, with D maybe TRBD2 (6 bases). This CDR3 is built from 14 residues. Per germline, CDR1 SGHTA and CDR2 FQGTGA. V gave up 5 bases and J gave up 4 bases, with 15 bases separating them. The chain's CDR3 is CASSRGSSDYEQYF. The CDR3 coding sequence is TGTGCCAGCAGCCGCGGTTCTAGCGATTACGAGCAGTACTTC. The full variable domain, in which reference TRBV7-3 and TRBJ2-7 provide the parts outside the CDR3, is GAGVSQTPSNKVTEKGKYVELRCDPISGHTALYWYRQSLGQGPEFLIYFQGTGAADDSGLPNDRFFAVRPEGSVSTLKIQRTERGDSAVYLCASSRGSSDYEQYFGPGTRLTVT.

The CDR3 spells CASSPRGFGDEQFF. The CDR3 nucleotides are TGTGCCAGCAGCCCTCGGGGGTTTGGTGATGAGCAGTTCTTC. The V gene is TRBV11-1, the J gene TRBJ2-1; a possible D gene is TRBD2 (6 bases). This CDR3 is 14 amino acids long. CDR1 is SGHAT and CDR2 is FQDESV in the germline V gene (reference sequence). V was clipped by 5 bases and J by 8 bases, with 16 bases between them.

The chain carries TRBV9 and TRBJ1-2; possibly TRBD1 for D (5 bases). The CDR3 runs to 16 residues. Trimming took off 4 bases at V and 8 bases at J, with 24 bases between the two ends. The V gene's germline CDR1 is SGDLS and CDR2 YYNGEE. The CDR3: CASSTSRGNLPWGYTF. CDR3 DNA sequence: TGTGCCAGCAGCACGAGTCGGGGGAATCTTCCTTGGGGCTACACCTTC. Complete variable domain (other parts from reference TRBV9 and TRBJ1-2): DSGVTQTPKHLITATGQRVTLRCSPRSGDLSVYWYQQSLDQGLQFLIQYYNGEERAKGNILERFSAQQFPDLHSELNLSSLELGDSALYFCASSTSRGNLPWGYTFGSGTRLTVV.

The V gene is TRBV5-4, the J gene TRBJ1-1, with 8 bases fitting TRBD1. V shed 4 bases, J shed 5 bases, and the junction held 7 bases outside the gene matches. Germline CDR1 and CDR2: SGHNT and YYREEE (reference sequence). The CDR3 runs to 14 residues. The CDR3 DNA is TGTGCCAGCAGCGCCAGTCGACAGGGGACTGAAGCTTTCTTT. As protein: CASSASRQGTEAFF. Full variable domain (outside the CDR3, taken from reference TRBV5-4 and TRBJ1-1): ETGVTQSPTHLIKTRGQQVTLRCSSQSGHNTVSWYQQALGQGPQFIFQYYREEENGRGNFPPRFSGLQFPNYSSELNVNALELDDSALYLCASSASRQGTEAFFGQGTRLTVV.

The chain is built from TRBV13 and TRBJ2-1; D uncertain. The CDR3 is 14 amino acids. Germline values: CDR1 PRHDT, CDR2 FYEKMQ (reference sequence). Trimming shortened V by 0 bases and J by 7 bases, and 10 bases separated the two germline ends. CDR3 sequence: CASSLGRRLNEQFF. The CDR3 region has the DNA TGTGCCAGCAGCTTAGGCCGCAGGCTAAATGAGCAGTTCTTC.

The table lists this clone with a count of one. The V gene is TRBV27, the J gene TRBJ2-4, with D possibly being TRBD1 (5 bases). Looked up from germline, CDR1 is MNHEY and CDR2 is SMNVEV (reference sequence). The CDR3 is made up of 16 amino acids. The V and J ends lost 3 bases and 2 bases respectively, with 14 bases between them. The CDR3 DNA reads TGTGCCAGCAGTTTTCGGTCAGGGTTTACCAAAAACATTCAGTACTTC. This gives the protein CASSFRSGFTKNIQYF.

In the case of this clone: The sample holds other DNA sequences that translate to the same CDR3. The chain is built from TRBV10-3 and TRBJ1-1; perhaps TRBD1 as D (5 bases). V lost 0 bases, J lost 0 bases, and 8 bases lay in between. CDR1 and CDR2 (germline): ENHRY, SYGVKD. The CDR3 runs to 15 residues. The CDR3 DNA reads as TGTGCCATCAGTGAGTCACAGGATCTGAACACTGAAGCTTTCTTT. Amino acids: CAISESQDLNTEAFF.

The chain has TRBV5-1 and TRBJ2-2, with a possible D match to TRBD2 (5 bases). The V end lost 4 bases, the J end lost 0 bases, and 10 bases lay between the germline ends. This CDR3 is 15 amino acids long. CDR1 SGHRS and CDR2 YFSETQ come from the germline V gene. CDR3 sequence reads: CASSPGFANTGELFF. The DNA of the CDR3 is TGCGCCAGCAGCCCGGGGTTCGCGAACACCGGGGAGCTGTTTTTT.

The table lists this clone with a count of one. The chain combines TRBV4-1 with TRBJ2-7; D is possibly TRBD1 (6 bases). Trimming cost V 1 base and J 3 bases, with 16 bases left between them. The CDR3 contains 16 residues. Germline values: CDR1 MGHRA, CDR2 YSYEKL. CDR3 bases: TGCGCCAGCAGCCAAGGTCAGGGGACACTGAACTACGAGCAGTACTTC. Its protein is CASSQGQGTLNYEQYF.

For the CDR3, the DNA is TGTGCCAGCAGTCCCGGGACAGGGGGCTTCTACGAGCAGTACTTC. This encodes CASSPGTGGFYEQYF. This chain links TRBV28 with TRBJ2-7; TRBD1 agrees at 12 bases. Germline trimming cut 5 bases from V and 3 bases from J; bases unmatched to any gene: 5. Germline V CDR1 and CDR2: MDHEN, SYDVKM. This CDR3 has 15 amino acids.

The chain combines TRBV7-2 with TRBJ1-5; 8 nucleotides line up with TRBD1. Germline CDR1 SGHTA, CDR2 FQGNSA. The CDR3 sequence is 15 residues long. Trimming removed 5 bases from V and 2 bases from J; junction bases left unmatched: 5. The CDR3 spells CASSRTGTGNQPQHF. Here the CDR3 DNA reads TGTGCCAGCAGCAGGACAGGGACTGGCAATCAGCCCCAGCATTTT.